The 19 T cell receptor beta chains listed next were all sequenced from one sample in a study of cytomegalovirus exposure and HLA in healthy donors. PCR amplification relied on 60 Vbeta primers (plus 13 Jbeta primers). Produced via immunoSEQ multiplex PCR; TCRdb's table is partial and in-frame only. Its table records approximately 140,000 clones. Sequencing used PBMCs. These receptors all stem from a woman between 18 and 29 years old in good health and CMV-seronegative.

The CDR3: CASSFGDLYGYTF. The CDR3 DNA reads as TGTGCCAGCAGTTTCGGGGACTTATATGGCTACACCTTC. V and J are TRBV27 and TRBJ1-2; the D gene is possibly TRBD1 (5 bases). This CDR3 has 13 residues. The V gene's germline CDR1 is MNHEY and CDR2 SMNVEV (reference sequence). Trimming pared 3 bases from V and 5 bases from J, leaving 10 bases between.

DNA for the CDR3: TGCAGCGTTGTGGGGACTAGCGGGAGCTCCTACGAGCAGTACTTC. Protein sequence: CSVVGTSGSSYEQYF. The J gene is TRBJ2-7, the V gene TRBV29-1; 14 bases are shared with TRBD2. The CDR3 extends over 15 amino acids. The trim removed 4 bases at V and 0 bases at J, leaving 2 bases unmatched. The germline V gene encodes CDR1 SQVTM and CDR2 ANQGSEA.

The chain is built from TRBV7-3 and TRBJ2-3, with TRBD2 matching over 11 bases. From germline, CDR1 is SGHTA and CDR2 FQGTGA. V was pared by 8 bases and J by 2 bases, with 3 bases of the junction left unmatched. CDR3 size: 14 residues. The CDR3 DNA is TGTGCCAGCCGACTAGCGGGGAACACAGATACGCAGTATTTT. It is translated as CASRLAGNTDTQYF.

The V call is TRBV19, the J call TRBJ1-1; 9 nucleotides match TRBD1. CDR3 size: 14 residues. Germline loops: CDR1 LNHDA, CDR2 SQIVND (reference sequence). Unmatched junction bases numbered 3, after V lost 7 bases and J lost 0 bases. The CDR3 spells CASTDRGLNTEAFF. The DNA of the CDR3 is TGTGCCAGTACGGACAGGGGCTTGAACACTGAAGCTTTCTTT.

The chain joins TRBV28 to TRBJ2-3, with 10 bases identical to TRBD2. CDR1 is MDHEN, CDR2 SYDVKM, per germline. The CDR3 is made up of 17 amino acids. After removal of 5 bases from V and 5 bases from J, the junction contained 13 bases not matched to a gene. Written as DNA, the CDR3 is TGTGCCAGCAGTAGATCCCCCAGCGGGAGGGCCGTAGATACGCAGTATTTT. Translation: CASSRSPSGRAVDTQYF.

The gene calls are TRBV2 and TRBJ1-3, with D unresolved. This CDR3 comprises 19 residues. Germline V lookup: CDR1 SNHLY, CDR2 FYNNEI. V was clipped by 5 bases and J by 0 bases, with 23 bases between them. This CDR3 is CASSRGLTLDTISGNTIYF. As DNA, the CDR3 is TGTGCCAGCAGTCGCGGGCTCACTCTTGACACGATCTCTGGAAACACCATATATTTT.

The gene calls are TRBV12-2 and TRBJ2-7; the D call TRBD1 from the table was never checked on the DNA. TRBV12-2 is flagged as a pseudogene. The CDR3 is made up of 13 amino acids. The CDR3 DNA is TGTGCAAGTCGCCGGGACAGCTCCTACGAGCAGTACTTC. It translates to CASRRDSSYEQYF.

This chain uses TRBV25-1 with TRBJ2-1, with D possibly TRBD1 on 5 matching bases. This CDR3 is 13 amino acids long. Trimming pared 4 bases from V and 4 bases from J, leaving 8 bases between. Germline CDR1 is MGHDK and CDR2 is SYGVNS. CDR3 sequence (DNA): TGTGCCAGCAGTGGAGACAGTTACAATGAGCAGTTCTTC. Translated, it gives CASSGDSYNEQFF.

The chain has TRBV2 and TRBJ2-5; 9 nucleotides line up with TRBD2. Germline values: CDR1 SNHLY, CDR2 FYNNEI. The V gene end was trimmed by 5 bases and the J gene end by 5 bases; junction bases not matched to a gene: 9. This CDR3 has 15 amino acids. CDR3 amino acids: CASSYLIAGVETQYF. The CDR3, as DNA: TGTGCCAGCAGTTACTTGATAGCGGGAGTGGAGACCCAGTACTTC.

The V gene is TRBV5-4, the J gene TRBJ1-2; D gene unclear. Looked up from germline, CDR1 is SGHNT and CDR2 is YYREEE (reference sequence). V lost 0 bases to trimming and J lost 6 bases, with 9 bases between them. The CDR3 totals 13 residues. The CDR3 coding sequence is TGTGCCAGCAGCTTGGCTTCGGGGAATGGCTACACCTTC. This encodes CASSLASGNGYTF.

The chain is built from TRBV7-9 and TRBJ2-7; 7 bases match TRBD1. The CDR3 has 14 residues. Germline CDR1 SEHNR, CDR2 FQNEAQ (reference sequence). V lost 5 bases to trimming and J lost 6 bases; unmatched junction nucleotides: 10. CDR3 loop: CASSQGQARGEQYF. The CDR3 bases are TGTGCCAGCAGCCAAGGACAGGCTAGGGGCGAGCAGTACTTC.

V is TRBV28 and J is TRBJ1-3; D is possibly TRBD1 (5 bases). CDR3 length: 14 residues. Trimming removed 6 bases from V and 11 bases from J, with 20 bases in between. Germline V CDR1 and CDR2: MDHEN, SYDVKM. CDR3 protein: CASSPAGSNLAIYF. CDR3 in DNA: TGTGCCAGCAGCCCCGCAGGGTCCAATCTGGCCATATATTTT. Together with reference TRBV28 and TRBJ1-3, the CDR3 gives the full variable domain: DVKVTQSSRYLVKRTGEKVFLECVQDMDHENMFWYRQDPGLGLRLIYFSYDVKMKEKGDIPEGYSVSREKKERFSLILESASTNQTSMYLCASSPAGSNLAIYFGEGSWLTVV.

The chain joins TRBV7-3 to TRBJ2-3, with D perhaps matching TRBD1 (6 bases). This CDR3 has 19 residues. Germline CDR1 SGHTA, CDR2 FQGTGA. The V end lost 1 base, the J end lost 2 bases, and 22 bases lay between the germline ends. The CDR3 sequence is CASSLRGLDSRGHTDTQYF. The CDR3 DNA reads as TGTGCCAGCAGCTTAAGGGGGCTGGACTCAAGGGGACACACAGATACGCAGTATTTT.

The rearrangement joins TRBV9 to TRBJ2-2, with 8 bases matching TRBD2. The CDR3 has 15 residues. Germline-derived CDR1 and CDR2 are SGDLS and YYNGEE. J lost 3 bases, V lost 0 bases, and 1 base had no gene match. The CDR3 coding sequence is TGTGCCAGCAGCGTAGCGCGGGAGGACACCGGGGAGCTGTTTTTT. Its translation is CASSVAREDTGELFF.

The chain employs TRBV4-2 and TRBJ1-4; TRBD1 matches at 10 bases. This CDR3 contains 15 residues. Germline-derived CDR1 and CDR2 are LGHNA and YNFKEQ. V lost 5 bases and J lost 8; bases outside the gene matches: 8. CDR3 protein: CASSGPGQGIEKLFF. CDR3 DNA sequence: TGTGCCAGCAGCGGACCGGGACAGGGGATCGAAAAACTGTTTTTT.

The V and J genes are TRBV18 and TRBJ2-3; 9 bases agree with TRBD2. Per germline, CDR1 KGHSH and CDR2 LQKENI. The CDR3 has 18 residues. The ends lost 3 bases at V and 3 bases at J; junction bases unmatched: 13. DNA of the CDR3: TGTGCCAGCTCACCGCTCATTTTTAGCGGGAGTGCGACAGATACGCAGTATTTT. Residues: CASSPLIFSGSATDTQYF.

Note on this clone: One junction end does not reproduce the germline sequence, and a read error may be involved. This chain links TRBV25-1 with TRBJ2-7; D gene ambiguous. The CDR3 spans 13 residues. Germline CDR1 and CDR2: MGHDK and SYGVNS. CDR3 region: CASRDQASYEQYF. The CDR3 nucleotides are TGTGCCAGCCGTGACCAGGCCTCCTACGAGCAGTACTTC.

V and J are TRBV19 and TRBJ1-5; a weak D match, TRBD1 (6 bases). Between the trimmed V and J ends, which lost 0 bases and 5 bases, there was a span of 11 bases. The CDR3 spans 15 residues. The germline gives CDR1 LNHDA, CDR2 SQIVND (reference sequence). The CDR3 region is CASSIEARGYQPQHF. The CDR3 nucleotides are TGTGCCAGTAGTATAGAGGCCAGGGGCTATCAGCCCCAGCATTTT.

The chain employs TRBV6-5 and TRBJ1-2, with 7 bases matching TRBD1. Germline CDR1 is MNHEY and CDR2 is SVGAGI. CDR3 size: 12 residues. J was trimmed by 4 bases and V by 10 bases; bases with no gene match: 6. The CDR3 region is CATIQGSYGYTF. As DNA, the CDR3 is TGTGCCACCATACAGGGGAGCTATGGCTACACCTTC.